Listed below are T cell receptor beta chains from one sample, sequenced in a study of vaccination effects on CD4 cells after COVID-19. Their antigen targets remain unknown. The data were produced by immunoSEQ multiplex PCR, yet TCRdb's version contains in-frame clones alone and is incomplete. The profile shows about 45,000 clones, around three quarters of them singletons. The sample was CD4+ T cells from PBMCs cultured with SARS-CoV-2 spike peptides, taken before COVID-19 vaccination. The receptors come from a human donor who received a COVID-19 vaccine. The CDR3 runs from the conserved cysteine through the conserved F or W. The D gene is left open where the match is weak. Clone sizes are given selectively: once, few, many, or a class where the clone is expanded.

>TRBJ2-5|.|TRBV5-1|.
TGCGCCAGCAGCTTTTGGCAAGAGACCCAGTACTTC
CASSFWQETQYF
>TRBJ1-3|.|TRBV6-2/TRBV6-3|.
TGTGCCAGCAGTTACTCGGGGCGGTCGGGAACAAACACCATATATTTT
CASSYSGRSGTNTIYF
>TRBJ2-6|.|TRBV12-3/TRBV12-4|.
TGTGCCAGCAGTTTATGGGACGCCAACGTCCTGACTTTC
CASSLWDANVLTF
>TRBJ2-6|.|TRBV19|.
TGTGCCTCTGGGGCCAACGTCCTGACTTTC
CASGANVLTF
>TRBJ1-2|.|TRBV7-2|once
TGTGCCAGCAGCTTAGCTGGGACCTATGGCTACACCTTC
CASSLAGTYGYTF
>TRBJ2-1|.|TRBV12-3/TRBV12-4|.
TGTGCCAGCAGCCACCTTAGCGCGGAGCAGTTCTTC
CASSHLSAEQFF
>TRBJ2-2|.|TRBV18|.
TGTGCCAGCTCACCACGGGCGATTAGCACCGGGGAGCTGTTTTTT
CASSPRAISTGELFF
>TRBJ2-3|TRBD2|TRBV5-4|few
TGTGCCAGCAGTCCCGGACTAGCGGGGGTAATGGATACGCAGTATTTT
CASSPGLAGVMDTQYF
>TRBJ1-2|.|TRBV2|.
TGTGCCAGCAGTGAAGAGTTCAACTATGGCTACACCTTC
CASSEEFNYGYTF
>TRBJ1-2|.|TRBV11-2|.
TGTGCCAGCAGCTTAGCGGACGGGACTAACTATGGCTACACCTTC
CASSLADGTNYGYTF
>TRBJ2-3|.|TRBV7-2|.
TGTGCCAGCAGTATCACTTTGGGGACAGATACGCAGTATTTT
CASSITLGTDTQYF
>TRBJ1-5|.|TRBV6-5|.
TGTGCCAGCAGTTACTCGATAATAGGCGGTCAGCCCCAGCATTTT
CASSYSIIGGQPQHF
>TRBJ2-5|.|TRBV11-2|.
TGTGCCAGCAGGTACCGGACCGGGCGGGAGACCCAGTACTTC
CASRYRTGRETQYF
>TRBJ2-4|.|TRBV30|.
TGTGCCTGGAGTGTACTAGAGGGGTTAGTTCAGTACTTC
CAWSVLEGLVQYF
>TRBJ2-5|.|TRBV25-1|.
TGTGCCAGCAGACGACACATCGGGCAAGAGACCCAGTACTTC
CASRRHIGQETQYF
>TRBJ1-4|.|TRBV4-1|few
TGCGCCAGCAGCCTTACACCGGGGACAACTAATGAAAAACTGTTTTTT
CASSLTPGTTNEKLFF
>TRBJ2-1|TRBD2|TRBV10-3|.
TGTGCCATCAGTGACCCCCCGGGGGGAAACTCCTACAATGAGCAGTTCTTC
CAISDPPGGNSYNEQFF
>TRBJ2-1|TRBD2|TRBV7-8|.
TGTGCCAGCAGCCTCGCGGGGGTAAGCTCCTACAATGAGCAGTTCTTC
CASSLAGVSSYNEQFF
>TRBJ1-4|.|TRBV30|.
TGTGCCTGGAGTGGGGCACCAAATGAAAAACTGTTTTTT
CAWSGAPNEKLFF
>TRBJ1-2|.|TRBV3-1/TRBV3-2|once
TGTGCCAGCAGCCCCCAGACAGCCCGATCCTCTAACTATGGCTACACCTTC
CASSPQTARSSNYGYTF
>TRBJ2-5|.|TRBV7-2|.
TGTGCCAGCAGCTTAGCGGGGGTTGGGGAGACCCAGTACTTC
CASSLAGVGETQYF
>TRBJ1-5|.|TRBV28|.
TGTGCCAGCAGCTCGAGGGCAGGGCGCTTCAATCAGCCCCAGCATTTT
CASSSRAGRFNQPQHF
>TRBJ1-3|.|TRBV25-1|few
TGTGCCAGCAGTCCCCGGACAGACTCTGGAAACACCATATATTTT
CASSPRTDSGNTIYF
>TRBJ2-1|TRBD2|TRBV4-1|once
TGCGCCAGCAGGGTCGGGGCGGGGGGGGTATATGAGCAGTTCTTC
CASRVGAGGVYEQFF
>TRBJ2-3|TRBD1|TRBV28|once
TGTGCCAGCAGTGACAGGGACAGGGGGTGGATAGATACGCAGTATTTT
CASSDRDRGWIDTQYF
>TRBJ1-1|.|TRBV6-2/TRBV6-3|once
TGTGCCAGCAGCACCGAGGACGGGAACACTGAAGCTTTCTTT
CASSTEDGNTEAFF
>TRBJ2-2|.|TRBV11-2|few
TGTGCCAGCAGCTTATTATCATGGGGGGCTAACACCGGGGAGCTGTTTTTT
CASSLLSWGANTGELFF
>TRBJ2-1|.|TRBV11-2|once
TGTGCCAGCAGCTCTACTCTACAGGGCAATGAGCAGTTCTTC
CASSSTLQGNEQFF
>TRBJ1-2|.|TRBV7-8|.
TGTGCCAGCAGCCCTCGGGTCGGGTCTGGATACTATGGCTACACCTTC
CASSPRVGSGYYGYTF
>TRBJ1-4|.|TRBV5-4|few
TGTGCCAGCAGCTTCGGGGGTCACGGTAATGAAAAACTGTTTTTT
CASSFGGHGNEKLFF
>TRBJ2-3|TRBD2|TRBV19|once
TGTGCCAGTAGTATAATTGGGGGGGGGAAAGGAGATACGCAGTATTTT
CASSIIGGGKGDTQYF
>TRBJ1-4|.|TRBV7-9|.
TGTGCCAGCAGCTTAGCGTCGGGGGCGCGGAAACTGTTTTTT
CASSLASGARKLFF
>TRBJ2-5|.|TRBV18|.
TGTGCCAGCTCACCGGCCGGTGTTAAAGAGACCCAGTACTTC
CASSPAGVKETQYF
>TRBJ1-1|.|TRBV15|.
TGTGCCACCAGCATACGGCTCGGGGGACACGGGAACACTGAAGCTTTCTTT
CATSIRLGGHGNTEAFF
>TRBJ1-2|TRBD1|TRBV6-5|once
TGTGCCAGCAGGACAGGGGTTGAGTATGGCTACACCTTC
CASRTGVEYGYTF
>TRBJ2-2|.|TRBV30|few
TGTGCCTGGAGTGTACGTATCGGCACCGGGGAGCTGTTTTTT
CAWSVRIGTGELFF
>TRBJ2-1|.|TRBV29-1|once
TGCAGCGGTGGTCCCTCGCCTGTCTACAATGAGCAGTTCTTC
CSGGPSPVYNEQFF
>TRBJ2-5|.|TRBV4-1|.
TGCGCCAGCAGCCAAGTAATCGAAATAACGGGGGAGACCCAGTACTTC
CASSQVIEITGETQYF
>TRBJ2-2|.|TRBV15|.
TGTGCCACCAGCAGAGCTCCTAGGACAGCCTCGAACACCGGGGAGCTGTTTTTT
CATSRAPRTASNTGELFF
>TRBJ2-3|.|TRBV19|.
TGTGCCAGTAGTATTAGCACAGATACGCAGTATTTT
CASSISTDTQYF
>TRBJ1-5|.|TRBV6-2/TRBV6-3|.
TGTGCCAGCAGTTATGGGGGGCAGGGCAATCAGCCCCAGCATTTT
CASSYGGQGNQPQHF
>TRBJ2-1|.|TRBV18|.
TGTGCCAGCTCACCTCGAGCCCAAACGGTGTACAATGAGCAGTTCTTC
CASSPRAQTVYNEQFF
>TRBJ2-6|.|TRBV7-3|.
TGTGCCAGCAGCTTAACTGCCCGGGCTGGGGCCAACGTCCTGACTTTC
CASSLTARAGANVLTF
>TRBJ2-5|.|TRBV7-8|.
TGTGCCAGCAGCTTTTCCTCAGGGGAGACCCAGTACTTC
CASSFSSGETQYF
>TRBJ2-5|.|TRBV7-2|.
TGTGCCAGCAGCTCCGGCCCCCTGTACTTC
CASSSGPLYF
>TRBJ2-2|.|TRBV9|.
TGTGCCAGCAGCGTAGGGGACGGCCACATTAACACCGGGGAGCTGTTTTTT
CASSVGDGHINTGELFF
>TRBJ1-1|.|TRBV7-2|few
TGTGCCAGCAGCTTAGGTGGCGGCCGAGGGACTGAAGCTTTCTTT
CASSLGGGRGTEAFF
>TRBJ1-4|TRBD1|TRBV19|.
TGTGCCAGTACCCCACGGGGACAGGGTCTGGGGGGCGAAAAACTGTTTTTT
CASTPRGQGLGGEKLFF
>TRBJ2-1|TRBD2|TRBV2|few
TGTGCCAGCAGTGATGTCGGGAGGGTGGGTGAGCAGTTCTTC
CASSDVGRVGEQFF
>TRBJ1-3|TRBD1|TRBV11-2|.
TGTGCCAGTCGAGATACAGGGGGCCCTGGAAACACCATATATTTT
CASRDTGGPGNTIYF
>TRBJ1-1|TRBD1|TRBV6-5|.
TGTGCCAGCAAAAGGACAGGGTTGAACACTGAAGCTTTCTTT
CASKRTGLNTEAFF
>TRBJ2-5|TRBD2|TRBV29-1|.
TGCAGCGTTGACCTGGGGGGGAGGGAGACCCAGTACTTC
CSVDLGGRETQYF
>TRBJ1-1|.|TRBV12-3/TRBV12-4|.
TGTGCCAGCAGACCCTCGTACACTGAAGCTTTCTTT
CASRPSYTEAFF
>TRBJ2-5|TRBD2|TRBV5-1|.
TGCGCCAGCAGCTTGGGGGGACTAGCGGGGGGACAAGAGACCCAGTACTTC
CASSLGGLAGGQETQYF
>TRBJ1-5|.|TRBV12-3/TRBV12-4|few
TGTGCCAGCAGTCGAGGTCTTGATCCCCAGCATTTT
CASSRGLDPQHF